This is a list of T cell receptor beta chains from one sample in a study of OX40 agonist ivuxolimab in advanced cancers. Method: immunoSEQ multiplex PCR; TCRdb's copy keeps in-frame clones and lacks some. This sample has more than 60,000 clones, with around 87% found just once. The sample in question was CD4+ or CD8+ T cells sorted from blood, obtained in a trial of the OX40 agonist ivuxolimab. These receptors all stem from an adult with an advanced solid tumor such as melanoma, head and neck, liver or kidney cancer. Each CDR3 is given with its conserved first and last residue. A D gene is named only where the DNA matches it firmly.

V	J	D	CDR3
TRBV15	TRBJ2-7	-	CATSRVLGGATGEQYF
TRBV10-3	TRBJ2-5	-	CAISGGSETQYF
TRBV5-1	TRBJ2-3	TRBD1	CASSYSQGSIDTQYF
TRBV6-1	TRBJ2-7	-	CASRPRGASSYEQYF
TRBV6-5	TRBJ1-1	TRBD1	CASTNRQGRDTEAFF
TRBV7-2	TRBJ1-4	-	CASSFDRRNEKLFF
TRBV2	TRBJ1-3	-	CASSDQVTGNTIYF
TRBV27	TRBJ1-2	TRBD1	CASRRQGRYGYTF
TRBV5-5	TRBJ2-7	-	CASSPGEWRHEQYF
TRBV14	TRBJ2-7	-	CASSRRGQQVNYEQYF
TRBV4-1	TRBJ2-5	-	CASSPSAVSGETQYF
TRBV6-1	TRBJ1-2	-	CASSEPPWGYTF
TRBV5-1	TRBJ1-6	-	CASSLQGPPLHF
TRBV18	TRBJ2-3	TRBD2	CASSHGTSGTRTDTQYF
TRBV18	TRBJ1-2	-	CASSPERGSYGYTF
TRBV11-2	TRBJ2-5	-	CASSLGYLQGETQYF
TRBV28	TRBJ1-1	-	CASSLWGEAFF
TRBV6-5	TRBJ2-7	-	CASSPSGGGYEQYF
TRBV25-1	TRBJ1-4	-	CASSPRATNEKLFF
TRBV2	TRBJ2-7	-	CASRQLDRVSYEQYF
TRBV11-2	TRBJ1-1	-	CASSLVAVRSNTEAFF
TRBV7-6	TRBJ2-5	-	CASSFPKETQYF
TRBV5-1	TRBJ1-5	TRBD1	CASSLGPGQGYNQPQHF
TRBV5-5	TRBJ1-6	-	CASSLDGGPGSPLHF
TRBV25-1	TRBJ2-3	-	CASSRDSTDTQYF
TRBV15	TRBJ1-1	-	CATRRLSAVNTEAFF
TRBV6-4	TRBJ2-3	-	CASSDWPGAFTQYF
TRBV7-9	TRBJ2-5	TRBD1	CASSGRGQNLQETQYF
TRBV4-2	TRBJ1-6	TRBD1	CASSRGSGTGSSPLHF
TRBV5-1	TRBJ1-1	TRBD1	CASSSGLQGASSQAFF
TRBV11-1	TRBJ2-3	-	CASSLGAGKTDTQYF
TRBV20-1	TRBJ1-1	-	CSAIRAEAFF
TRBV10-1	TRBJ2-3	TRBD2	CASSDIAGALTDTQYF
TRBV4-1	TRBJ1-2	TRBD1	CASSQDKGGAYYGYTF
TRBV5-1	TRBJ1-1	TRBD1	CASSFDRGPNTEAFF
TRBV6-5	TRBJ2-7	-	CASSYSQGREQYF
TRBV7-8	TRBJ1-2	TRBD1	CASSLAGQGARSGYTF
TRBV5-1	TRBJ2-1	-	CASSLLYRGDEQFF
TRBV2	TRBJ2-3	-	CAGQGGQADTQYF
TRBV29-1	TRBJ2-3	TRBD2	CSVELAVGAGGSTDTQYF
TRBV7-9	TRBJ2-1	-	CASSLGGGSYNEQFF
TRBV13	TRBJ2-7	-	CASSLGGLARSYEQYF
TRBV6-6	TRBJ2-3	-	CASARGADLSTDTQYF
TRBV5-6	TRBJ2-7	-	CASSTMDSSSYEQYF
TRBV19	TRBJ1-1	-	CASSRTGTGTEAFF
TRBV9	TRBJ1-3	-	CASSEQGAQRNTIYF
TRBV2	TRBJ1-5	-	CASSRRAQYSNQPQHF
TRBV11-3	TRBJ2-1	TRBD1	CASSPGTGGMNEQFF
TRBV5-1	TRBJ1-5	TRBD1	CASSLEGQNQPQHF
TRBV7-8	TRBJ1-4	-	CASSLPGGMGEKLFF
TRBV15	TRBJ2-5	TRBD1	CATSRLGTGVQETQYF
TRBV5-5	TRBJ2-5	-	CASSLDLGGETQYF
TRBV5-1	TRBJ1-4	-	CASSFGGANEKLFF
TRBV19	TRBJ1-2	-	CASSMRQAVNYGYTF
TRBV15	TRBJ2-3	-	CATSREGLGVDTQYF